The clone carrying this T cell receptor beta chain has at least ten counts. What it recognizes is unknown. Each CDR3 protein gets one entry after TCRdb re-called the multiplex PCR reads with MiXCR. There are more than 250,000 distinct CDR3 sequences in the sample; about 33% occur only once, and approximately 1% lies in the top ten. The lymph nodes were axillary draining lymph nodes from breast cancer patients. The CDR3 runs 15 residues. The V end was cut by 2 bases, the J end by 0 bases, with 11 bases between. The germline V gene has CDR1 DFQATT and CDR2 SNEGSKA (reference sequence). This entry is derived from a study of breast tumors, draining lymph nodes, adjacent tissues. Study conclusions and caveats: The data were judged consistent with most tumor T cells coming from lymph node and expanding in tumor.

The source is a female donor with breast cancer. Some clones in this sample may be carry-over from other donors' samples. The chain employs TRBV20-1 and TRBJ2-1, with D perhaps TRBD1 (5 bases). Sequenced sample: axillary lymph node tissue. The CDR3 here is CSARSRTISYNEQFF. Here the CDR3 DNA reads TGCAGTGCTAGATCCAGGACAATCTCCTACAATGAGCAGTTCTTC.